The 12 T cell receptor beta chains below were found in one sample sequenced in a study of cytomegalovirus exposure and HLA in healthy donors. The PCR had 60 Vbeta and 13 Jbeta primers. Libraries were prepared by immunoSEQ multiplex PCR; TCRdb keeps only in-frame clonotypes and omits some of them. The sample has about 140,000 clones, 79% seen once. Sequencing input: PBMCs. The receptor source for this set is a female donor in good health and CMV-seronegative.

The table lists this clone with a few counts. The same CDR3 can be traced to other DNA sequences in this sample. This rearrangement joins TRBV4-3 to TRBJ2-7, with 8 nucleotides matching TRBD1. V shed 3 bases, J shed 2 bases, and the junction held 9 bases outside the gene matches. The CDR3 is 16 amino acids. Looked up from germline, CDR1 is LGHNA and CDR2 is YSLEER. This CDR3 reads CASSHSGTGETYEQYF. As DNA, the CDR3 is TGCGCCAGCAGCCACTCCGGGACAGGTGAAACCTACGAGCAGTACTTC.

This chain connects TRBV18 to TRBJ2-7, with 9 nucleotides matching TRBD1. This CDR3 is 15 amino acids long. The ends lost 5 bases at V and 7 bases at J; junction bases unmatched: 12. Per the germline V gene, CDR1 is KGHSH and CDR2 is LQKENI. CDR3 sequence (DNA): TGTGCCAGCTCAGCGGGACAGGGACGAACCGGGGAGCAGTACTTC. It specifies CASSAGQGRTGEQYF.

The chain combines TRBV29-1 with TRBJ2-5; 8 positions match TRBD1. The CDR3 totals 13 residues. The ends lost 7 bases at V and 5 bases at J; junction bases unmatched: 9. CDR1 is SQVTM, CDR2 ANQGSEA, per germline. The CDR3 region is CSAPGQGVETQYF. In DNA, the CDR3 is TGCAGCGCGCCAGGACAGGGCGTCGAGACCCAGTACTTC.

V gene TRBV5-1 combines with J gene TRBJ2-7; weak D call: TRBD1 (6 bases). There are 16 residues in the CDR3. Germline loops: CDR1 SGHRS, CDR2 YFSETQ. The V end was cut by 3 bases, the J end by 3 bases, with 19 bases between. In DNA form, the CDR3 reads TGCGCCAGCAGCTCTCAGGGGAACAGGGTCTACTACGAGCAGTACTTC. Its protein is CASSSQGNRVYYEQYF.

The chain links TRBV7-2 to TRBJ2-3; 14 bases agree with TRBD2. The CDR3 is 16 amino acids. With 4 bases clipped from V and 5 bases from J, the junction kept 5 bases outside the gene matches. The V gene's germline CDR1 is SGHTA and CDR2 FQGNSA. CDR3 coding DNA: TGTGCCAGCAGCTCGGGACTAGCGGGAGAGCAAGATACGCAGTATTTT. The encoded protein is CASSSGLAGEQDTQYF.

In nucleotides, the CDR3 is TGTGCCAGCAGCTCCCTAAGTGACAGGGGGCGTAACTATGGCTACACCTTC. Translating gives CASSSLSDRGRNYGYTF. The chain carries TRBV7-9 and TRBJ1-2, with 10 bases matching TRBD1. After removal of 4 bases from V and 1 base from J, the junction contained 9 bases not matched to a gene. This CDR3 has 17 amino acids. Germline CDR1 and CDR2: SEHNR and FQNEAQ (reference sequence).

The chain has TRBV29-1 and TRBJ2-1; D is perhaps TRBD1 (6 bases). Germline V gene lookup returns CDR1 SQVTM and CDR2 ANQGSEA. This CDR3 is built from 13 residues. The V end was cut by 2 bases, the J end by 9 bases, with 14 bases between. This CDR3 reads CSVERSKGVEQFF. CDR3 nucleotides: TGCAGCGTTGAAAGAAGTAAGGGGGTTGAGCAGTTCTTC.

The V and J genes are TRBV27 and TRBJ1-4; TRBD1 matches at 7 bases. V lost 5 bases to trimming and J lost 8 bases; unmatched junction nucleotides: 11. The CDR3 runs to 15 residues. Per the germline V gene, CDR1 is MNHEY and CDR2 is SMNVEV (reference sequence). CDR3 residues: CASSHRQGRYEKLFF. CDR3 bases: TGTGCCAGCAGTCACCGACAGGGACGATACGAAAAACTGTTTTTT.

The rearrangement links TRBV6-1 to TRBJ2-7, with no clear D. Trimming stripped 3 bases from V and 3 bases from J, with 9 bases between. From germline, CDR1 is MNHNS and CDR2 SASEGT. This CDR3 has 13 residues. As DNA, the CDR3 is TGTGCCAGCAGTGATTGGGCAAGCTACGAGCAGTACTTC. It specifies CASSDWASYEQYF.

The V gene is TRBV2, the J gene TRBJ1-2; 9 bases fit TRBD1. V dropped 7 bases and J dropped 14; count of bases not matched to a gene: 8. CDR1 is SNHLY, CDR2 FYNNEI, per germline. This CDR3 contains 11 residues. CDR3 nucleotides: TGTGCCAGCACCTTCGACAGGGGGGAAACCTTC. This gives the protein CASTFDRGETF.

The V gene is TRBV9, the J gene TRBJ1-1; 7 bases fit TRBD1. The CDR3 length is 15 residues. Germline trimming cut 0 bases from V and 1 base from J; bases unmatched to any gene: 3. Per germline, CDR1 SGDLS and CDR2 YYNGEE. This CDR3 reads CASSVEPGGNTEAFF. CDR3 coding DNA: TGTGCCAGCAGCGTAGAGCCAGGGGGGAACACTGAAGCTTTCTTT.

This clone has only a few counts. The CDR3 sequence: CASSHISGRHSYEQYF. The CDR3 DNA reads as TGCGCCAGCAGCCACATTAGCGGGAGACACTCCTACGAGCAGTACTTC. The chain has TRBV4-3 and TRBJ2-7; 9 bases agree with TRBD2. Germline lookup yields CDR1 LGHNA and CDR2 YSLEER. The CDR3 extends over 16 amino acids. After removal of 3 bases from V and 0 bases from J, the junction contained 6 bases not matched to a gene.